The text below deals with one T cell receptor beta chain. Its antigen has not been determined. Base qualities are missing; no much larger clone stands one base away. Trimming takes 3 bases from V and 6 bases from J, and the germline ends sit 15 bases apart. The cysteine opens and the phenylalanine closes a CDR3 of 14 amino acids. Left in the record is the CDR3 DNA by itself, 42 bases read in frame from the first base. CDR1 and CDR2, looked up from the germline V gene, are SGHTA and FQGNSA. The data are from a study of T-cell memory formation after mild COVID-19 (dated by TCRdb to about 2021). With respect to the entire study: Most TCR sequence clusters were specific to one of the two donors. In a couple of donors, T-cell clones that expanded and contracted after mild COVID-19 were followed by sequencing TCRalpha and TCRbeta repertoires longitudinally. Two young, previously healthy adult volunteers, one female and one male, were included in the cohort. Findings and caveats that apply to the study as a whole: The detection of some responding clones in pre-infection memory suggests that pre-existing cross-reactive memory T cells joined the SARS-CoV-2 response. Contracting CD4+ clones turned up mainly in the CM and EM memory subsets, whereas EMRA was where CD8+ clones were enriched. SARS-CoV-2 specificity of the second-wave clones peaking on day 37 was not confirmed. Balanced CD4/CD8 phenotypes were observed for clones contracting from day 15 to 85, whereas a bias towards CD4+ was observed for a second wave of clones expanding from day 15 to 37. The study included only a couple of mild cases, and larger cohorts that include severe cases with pre-infection samples were judged to be necessary.

PBMCs were isolated by Ficoll-Paque density gradient centrifugation. The reads were generated on an Illumina NovaSeq 6000. TCRalpha and TCRbeta cDNA libraries were built by 5'RACE with constant-segment primers, adding sample barcodes and unique molecular identifiers. RNA was extracted from every sample with Trizol reagent. Amplification of the libraries took two PCR steps, and the second step added a second sample barcode plus Illumina TruSeq adapters. Sequencing of the libraries was done on an Illumina NovaSeq, producing 2 x 150 bp paired-end reads. Regarding the original processing steps: Demultiplexing of reads and collapsing into UMI-guided consensus sequences were performed with migec v1.2.7. Using mixcr v2.1.11, the UMI consensuses were aligned to TRA and TRB V and J templates and assembled into clonotypes. Expanded or contracted clonotypes were those called significant by both edgeR and NoisET, with noise models trained on biological replicates. For edgeR calls, a false discovery rate-adjusted p below 0.01 and a log2 fold-change threshold of 1 were applied. As an exploratory analysis of dynamics, PCA with hierarchical clustering was applied to max-normalized trajectories of the 1000 most abundant clonotypes. Separately sequenced CD4+ and CD8+ repertoires were used to assign the CD4 or CD8 phenotype of responding clones. Through fastp at Q25 and MiXCR, TCRdb rebuilt clones from the public reads, retaining in-frame beta chains. All rows with the same CDR3 protein become a single entry with the most common DNA and genes. In this record, the V and J calls reflect TCRdb's handling and not the investigators' own analysis. This sample has around 130,000 distinct CDR3 sequences in its table, and 14% of those were observed once. Of the sample, around 27% falls within the top ten clones.

This sequence was found in an adult woman who had mild COVID-19 (a few samples of this study predate the infection). The sample titles of this study are shuffled in the database, so cell type and time point are left out; the donor was told from shared clones. Recombination linked TRBV7-2 to TRBJ2-7; confidence is insufficient to name the D gene. Sequencing input: PBMCs or a T cell subset sorted from them (not recorded which). The encoded CDR3 is CASSFIVGHREQYF. The sequenced DNA is TGTGCCAGCAGCTTTATCGTAGGTCACCGCGAGCAGTACTTC.